This T cell receptor (beta chain) was sequenced during a study of blood T cell repertoires in COVID-19. Here immunoSEQ multiplex PCR was the method, and the copy in TCRdb shows in-frame clones only, minus some. This sample has about 210,000 clones, with just under 85% found just once. Germline V gives CDR1 MDHEN, CDR2 SYDVKM. The CDR3 contains 15 residues. The trim removed 5 bases at V and 6 bases at J, leaving 8 bases unmatched. Material: peripheral blood. The genes are TRBV28 and TRBJ2-1, with 9 bases aligning to TRBD2. This TCR was sampled from a woman aged 45 to 65 with active or convalescent COVID-19. CDR3 region: CASSAGGPASNEQFF. CDR3 nucleotide sequence: TGTGCCAGCAGTGCGGGAGGGCCAGCATCCAATGAGCAGTTCTTC.